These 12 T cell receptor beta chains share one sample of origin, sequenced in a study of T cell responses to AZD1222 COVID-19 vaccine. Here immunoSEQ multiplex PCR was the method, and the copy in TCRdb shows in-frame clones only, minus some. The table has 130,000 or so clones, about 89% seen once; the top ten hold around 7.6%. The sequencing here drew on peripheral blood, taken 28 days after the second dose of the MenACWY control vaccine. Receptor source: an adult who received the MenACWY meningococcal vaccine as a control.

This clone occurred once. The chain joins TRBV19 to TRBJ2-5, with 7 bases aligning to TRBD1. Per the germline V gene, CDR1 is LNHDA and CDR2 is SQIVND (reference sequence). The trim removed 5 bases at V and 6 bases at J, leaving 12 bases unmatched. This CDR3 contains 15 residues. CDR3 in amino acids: CASSFQGDFAQTQYF. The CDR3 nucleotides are TGTGCCAGTAGTTTCCAGGGGGATTTTGCGCAGACCCAGTACTTC.

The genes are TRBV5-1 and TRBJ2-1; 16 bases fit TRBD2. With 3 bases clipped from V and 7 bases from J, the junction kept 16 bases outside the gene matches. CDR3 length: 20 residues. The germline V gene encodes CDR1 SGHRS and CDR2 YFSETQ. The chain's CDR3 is CASSWPRGLAGGPEVNEQFF. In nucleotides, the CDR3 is TGCGCCAGCAGCTGGCCCAGGGGACTAGCGGGGGGGCCGGAGGTAAATGAGCAGTTCTTC.

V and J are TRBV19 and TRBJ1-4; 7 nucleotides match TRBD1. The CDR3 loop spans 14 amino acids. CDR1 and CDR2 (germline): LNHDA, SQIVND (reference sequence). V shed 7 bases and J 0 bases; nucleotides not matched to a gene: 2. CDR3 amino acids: CASNRGATNEKLFF. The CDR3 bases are TGTGCCAGTAACAGGGGCGCAACTAATGAAAAACTGTTTTTT. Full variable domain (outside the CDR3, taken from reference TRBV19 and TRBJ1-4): DGGITQSPKYLFRKEGQNVTLSCEQNLNHDAMYWYRQDPGQGLRLIYYSQIVNDFQKGDIAEGYSVSREKKESFPLTVTSAQKNPTAFYLCASNRGATNEKLFFGSGTQLSVL.

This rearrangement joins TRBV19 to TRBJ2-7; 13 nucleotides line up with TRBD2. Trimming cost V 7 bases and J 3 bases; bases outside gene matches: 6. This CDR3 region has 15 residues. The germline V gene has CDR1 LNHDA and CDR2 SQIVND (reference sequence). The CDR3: CASKGGTSGDYEQYF. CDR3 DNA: TGTGCCAGTAAGGGGGGGACTAGCGGGGACTACGAGCAGTACTTC.

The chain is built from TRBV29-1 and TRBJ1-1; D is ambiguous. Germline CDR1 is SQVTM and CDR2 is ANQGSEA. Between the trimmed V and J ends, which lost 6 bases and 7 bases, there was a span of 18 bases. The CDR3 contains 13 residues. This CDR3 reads CSVVTNLGVEAFF. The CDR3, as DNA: TGCAGCGTAGTGACGAACCTCGGCGTTGAAGCTTTCTTT.

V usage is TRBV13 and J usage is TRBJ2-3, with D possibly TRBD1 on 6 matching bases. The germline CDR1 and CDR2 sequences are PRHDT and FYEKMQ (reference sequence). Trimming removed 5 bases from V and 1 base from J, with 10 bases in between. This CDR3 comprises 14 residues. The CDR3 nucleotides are TGTGCCAGCAGCCCCGAGGGGGGCACAGATACGCAGTATTTT. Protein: CASSPEGGTDTQYF. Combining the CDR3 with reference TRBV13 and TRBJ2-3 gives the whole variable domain AAGVIQSPRHLIKEKRETATLKCYPIPRHDTVYWYQQGPGQDPQFLISFYEKMQSDKGSIPDRFSAQQFSDYHSELNMSSLELGDSALYFCASSPEGGTDTQYFGPGTRLTVL.

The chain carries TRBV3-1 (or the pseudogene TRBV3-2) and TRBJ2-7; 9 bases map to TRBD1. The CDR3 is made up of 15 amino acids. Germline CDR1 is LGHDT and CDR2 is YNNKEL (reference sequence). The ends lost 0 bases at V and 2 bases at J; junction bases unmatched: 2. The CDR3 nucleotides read TGTGCCAGCAGCCAAGAGGGGACAGGGACCTACGAGCAGTACTTC. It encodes CASSQEGTGTYEQYF.

The CDR3: CASSLTGQGTDTQYF. DNA for the CDR3: TGTGCCAGCAGCTTGACCGGACAGGGCACAGATACGCAGTATTTT. The genes are TRBV7-2 and TRBJ2-3, with 7 positions matching TRBD1. In germline, CDR1 is SGHTA, CDR2 FQGNSA. This CDR3 contains 15 residues. Losses at the gene ends were 3 bases for V and 1 base for J; bases not matched to a gene: 4.

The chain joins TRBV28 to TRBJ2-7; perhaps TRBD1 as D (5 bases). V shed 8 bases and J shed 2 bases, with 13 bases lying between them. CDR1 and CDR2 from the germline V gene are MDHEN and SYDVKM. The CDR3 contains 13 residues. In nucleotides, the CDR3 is TGTGCCAGCTGGAACGACAGTACCTACGAGCAGTACTTC. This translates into CASWNDSTYEQYF.

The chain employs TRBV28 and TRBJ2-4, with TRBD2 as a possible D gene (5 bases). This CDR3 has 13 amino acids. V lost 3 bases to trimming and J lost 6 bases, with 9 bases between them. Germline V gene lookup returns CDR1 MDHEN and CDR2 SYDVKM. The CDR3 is CASSLDAGNIQYF. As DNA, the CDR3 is TGTGCCAGCAGTTTGGACGCGGGAAACATTCAGTACTTC.

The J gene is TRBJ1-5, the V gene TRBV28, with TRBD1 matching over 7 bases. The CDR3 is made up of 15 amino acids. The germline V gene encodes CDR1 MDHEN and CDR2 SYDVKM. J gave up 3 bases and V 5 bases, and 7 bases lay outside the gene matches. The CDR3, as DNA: TGTGCCAGCAGTCTTGCAGGGGGTAACAATCAGCCCCAGCATTTT. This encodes CASSLAGGNNQPQHF.

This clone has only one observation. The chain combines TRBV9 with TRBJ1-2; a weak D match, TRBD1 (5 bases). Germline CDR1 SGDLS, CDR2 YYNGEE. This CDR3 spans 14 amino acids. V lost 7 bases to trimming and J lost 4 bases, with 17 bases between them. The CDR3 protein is CASGPGLLAYGYTF. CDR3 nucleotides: TGTGCCAGCGGGCCGGGACTACTGGCCTATGGCTACACCTTC.